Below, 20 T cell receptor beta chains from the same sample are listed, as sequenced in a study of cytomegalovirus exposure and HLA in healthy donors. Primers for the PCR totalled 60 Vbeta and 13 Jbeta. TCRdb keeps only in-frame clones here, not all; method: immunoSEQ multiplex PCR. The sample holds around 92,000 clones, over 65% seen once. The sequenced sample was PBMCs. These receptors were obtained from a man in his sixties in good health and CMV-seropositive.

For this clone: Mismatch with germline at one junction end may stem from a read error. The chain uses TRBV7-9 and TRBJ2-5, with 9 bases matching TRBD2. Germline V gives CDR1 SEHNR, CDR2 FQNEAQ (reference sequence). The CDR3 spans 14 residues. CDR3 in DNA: TGTTCCAGCAGCTTAAGTAGCGGGGGCCCGCCCCAGTACTTC. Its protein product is CSSSLSSGGPPQYF.

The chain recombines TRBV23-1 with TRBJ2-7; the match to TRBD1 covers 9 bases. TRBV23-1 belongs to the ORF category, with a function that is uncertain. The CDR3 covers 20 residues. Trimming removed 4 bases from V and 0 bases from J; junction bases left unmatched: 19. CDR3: CASSPPRIRDRDRSSYEQYF. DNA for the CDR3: TGCGCCAGCAGTCCGCCCCGAATCCGGGACAGGGACCGATCCTCCTACGAGCAGTACTTC.

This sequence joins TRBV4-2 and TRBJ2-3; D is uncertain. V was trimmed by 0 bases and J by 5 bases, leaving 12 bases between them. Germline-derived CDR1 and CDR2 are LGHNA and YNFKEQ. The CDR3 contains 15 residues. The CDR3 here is CASSQDSSSGDTQYF. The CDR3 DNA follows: TGTGCCAGCAGCCAAGACTCCTCATCGGGAGATACGCAGTATTTT.

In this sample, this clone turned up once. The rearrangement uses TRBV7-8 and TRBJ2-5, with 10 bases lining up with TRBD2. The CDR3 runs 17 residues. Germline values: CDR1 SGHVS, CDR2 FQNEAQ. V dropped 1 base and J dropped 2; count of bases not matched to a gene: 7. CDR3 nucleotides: TGTGCCAGCAGCTTAGTTGGACTAGCGGCTCGACAAGAGACCCAGTACTTC. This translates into CASSLVGLAARQETQYF.

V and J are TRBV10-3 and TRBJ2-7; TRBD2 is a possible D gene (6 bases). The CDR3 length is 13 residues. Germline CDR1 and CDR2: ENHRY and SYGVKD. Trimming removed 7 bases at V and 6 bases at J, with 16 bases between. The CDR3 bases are TGTGCCATCACGGCGCCGGGGGACGGCGAGCAGTACTTC. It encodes CAITAPGDGEQYF.

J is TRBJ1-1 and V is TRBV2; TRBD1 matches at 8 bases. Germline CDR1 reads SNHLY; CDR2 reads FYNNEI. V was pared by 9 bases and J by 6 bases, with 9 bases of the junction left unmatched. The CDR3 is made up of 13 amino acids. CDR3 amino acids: CASFEDREAEAFF. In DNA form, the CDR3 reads TGTGCCAGTTTTGAGGACAGGGAGGCTGAAGCTTTCTTT.

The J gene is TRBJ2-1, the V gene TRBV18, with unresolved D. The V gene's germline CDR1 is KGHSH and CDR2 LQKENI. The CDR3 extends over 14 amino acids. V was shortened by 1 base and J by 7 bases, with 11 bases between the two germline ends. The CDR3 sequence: CASSPRRLLNEQFF. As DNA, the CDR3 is TGTGCCAGCTCACCACGTCGTCTCCTGAATGAGCAGTTCTTC. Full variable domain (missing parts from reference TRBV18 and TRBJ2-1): NAGVMQNPRHLVRRRGQEARLRCSPMKGHSHVYWYRQLPEEGLKFMVYLQKENIIDESGMPKERFSAEFPKEGPSILRIQQVVRGDSAAYFCASSPRRLLNEQFFGPGTRLTVL.

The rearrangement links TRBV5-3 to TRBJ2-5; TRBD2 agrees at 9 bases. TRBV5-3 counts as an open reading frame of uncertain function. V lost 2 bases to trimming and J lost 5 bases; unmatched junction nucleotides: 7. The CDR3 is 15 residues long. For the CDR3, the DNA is TGTGCCAGAAGCTTCCCGCGGGGGGGCCGCGAGACCCAGTACTTC. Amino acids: CARSFPRGGRETQYF.

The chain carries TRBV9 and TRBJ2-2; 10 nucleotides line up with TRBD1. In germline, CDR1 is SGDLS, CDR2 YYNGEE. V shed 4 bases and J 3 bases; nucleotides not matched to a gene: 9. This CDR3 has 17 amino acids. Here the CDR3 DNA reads TGTGCCAGCAGCCCCCTAGGGACAGGGGTCTACACCGGGGAGCTGTTTTTT. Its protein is CASSPLGTGVYTGELFF. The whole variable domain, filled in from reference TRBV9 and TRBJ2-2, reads DSGVTQTPKHLITATGQRVTLRCSPRSGDLSVYWYQQSLDQGLQFLIQYYNGEERAKGNILERFSAQQFPDLHSELNLSSLELGDSALYFCASSPLGTGVYTGELFFGEGSRLTVL.

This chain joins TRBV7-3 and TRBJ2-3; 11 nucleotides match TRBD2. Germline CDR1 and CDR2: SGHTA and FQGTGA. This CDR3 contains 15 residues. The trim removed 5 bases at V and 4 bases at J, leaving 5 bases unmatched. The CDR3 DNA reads TGTGCCAGCAGCGTACTAGCGGGGGTGTCAGATACGCAGTATTTT. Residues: CASSVLAGVSDTQYF.

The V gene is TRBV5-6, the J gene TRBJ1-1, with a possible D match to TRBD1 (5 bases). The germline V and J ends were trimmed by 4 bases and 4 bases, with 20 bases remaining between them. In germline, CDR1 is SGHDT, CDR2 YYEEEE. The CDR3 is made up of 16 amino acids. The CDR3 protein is CASSVDRGVLSTEAFF. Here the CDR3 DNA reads TGTGCCAGCAGCGTAGACCGGGGGGTCCTGAGCACTGAAGCTTTCTTT.

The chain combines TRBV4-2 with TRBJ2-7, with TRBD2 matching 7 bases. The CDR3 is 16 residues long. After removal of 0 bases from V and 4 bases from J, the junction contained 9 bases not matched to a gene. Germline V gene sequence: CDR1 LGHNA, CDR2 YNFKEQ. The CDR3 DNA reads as TGTGCCAGCAGCCAAGACGGATTGACGGGGGGATACGAGCAGTACTTC. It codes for CASSQDGLTGGYEQYF.

CDR3 loop: CASSEMTNTGELFF. As DNA, the CDR3 is TGTGCCAGCAGTGAAATGACTAACACCGGGGAGCTGTTTTTT. The rearrangement uses TRBV6-5 and TRBJ2-2; D is unclear. This CDR3 has 14 residues. Trimming stripped 5 bases from V and 2 bases from J, with 9 bases between. Per germline, CDR1 MNHEY and CDR2 SVGAGI.

The CDR3 region is CASSQVQTNSPLHF. Here the CDR3 DNA reads TGCGCCAGCAGCCAAGTACAGACAAATTCACCCCTCCACTTT. This chain connects TRBV4-1 to TRBJ1-6, with D unresolved. Germline-derived CDR1 and CDR2 are MGHRA and YSYEKL. The length of the CDR3 is 14 residues. The germline V and J ends were trimmed by 1 base and 7 bases, with 8 bases remaining between them.

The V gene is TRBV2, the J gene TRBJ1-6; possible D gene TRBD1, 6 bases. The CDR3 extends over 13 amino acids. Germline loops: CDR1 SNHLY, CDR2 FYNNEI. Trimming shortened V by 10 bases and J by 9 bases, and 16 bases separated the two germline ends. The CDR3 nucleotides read TGTGCCACCCAGACAGGAGAAGTTTCACCCCTCCACTTT. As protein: CATQTGEVSPLHF.

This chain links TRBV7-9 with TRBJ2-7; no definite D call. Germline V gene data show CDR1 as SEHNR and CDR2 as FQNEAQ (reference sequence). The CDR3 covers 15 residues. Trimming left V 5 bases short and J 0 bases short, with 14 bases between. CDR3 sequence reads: CASSNEASSSYEQYF. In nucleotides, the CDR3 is TGTGCCAGCAGCAACGAAGCTTCAAGCTCCTACGAGCAGTACTTC.

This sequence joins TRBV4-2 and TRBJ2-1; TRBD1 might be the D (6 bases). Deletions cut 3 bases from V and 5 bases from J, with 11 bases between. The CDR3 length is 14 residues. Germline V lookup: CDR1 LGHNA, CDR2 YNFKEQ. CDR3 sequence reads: CASSQPGADNEQFF. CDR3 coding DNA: TGTGCCAGCAGCCAGCCAGGGGCTGACAATGAGCAGTTCTTC.

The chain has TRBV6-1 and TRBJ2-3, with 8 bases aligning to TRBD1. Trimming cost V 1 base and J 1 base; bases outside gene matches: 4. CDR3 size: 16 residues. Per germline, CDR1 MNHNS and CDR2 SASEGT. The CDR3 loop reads CASSEGLGQGTDTQYF. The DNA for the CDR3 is TGTGCCAGCAGTGAAGGGTTGGGACAGGGCACAGATACGCAGTATTTT.

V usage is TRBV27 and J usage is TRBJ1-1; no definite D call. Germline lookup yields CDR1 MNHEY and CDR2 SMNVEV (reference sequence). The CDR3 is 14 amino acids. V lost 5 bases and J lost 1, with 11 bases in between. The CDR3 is CASSLGLTNTEAFF. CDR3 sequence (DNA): TGTGCCAGCAGTCTAGGACTTACGAACACTGAAGCTTTCTTT.

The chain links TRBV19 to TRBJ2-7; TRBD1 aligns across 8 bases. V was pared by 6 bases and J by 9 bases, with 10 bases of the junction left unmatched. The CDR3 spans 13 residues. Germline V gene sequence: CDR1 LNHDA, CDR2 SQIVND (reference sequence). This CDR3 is CASSEDRGVGQYF. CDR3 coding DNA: TGTGCCAGTAGCGAAGACAGGGGTGTTGGGCAGTACTTC.